This T cell receptor (beta chain) was documented in a study of cytomegalovirus exposure and HLA in healthy donors. Findings and caveats of the study: Many donors carried some public TCRs, although rarity characterized most TCR sequences. The tendency of first-cohort TCR clusters to co-occur in the roughly 130 validation repertoires emerged from a later analysis. In vitro, three CMV-associated chains proved specific for CMV antigens.

With 3 bases removed from V and 7 bases from J, the gap between germline ends came to 9 bases. Germline assignment: CDR1 SGHTA and CDR2 FQGNSA. The CDR3 consists of 13 residues. Points on this clone: Its target is unknown.

The method was immunoSEQ multiplex PCR; TCRdb's version includes in-frame clones alone and lacks a portion of them. The sample shows 110,000 to 150,000 clones, approximately 90% of them seen only once. The receptor was isolated from a man between 18 and 29 years old in good health and CMV-seronegative. The gene calls are TRBV7-2 and TRBJ1-4, with no clear D. The sequenced sample was PBMCs. CDR3 nucleotides: TGTGCCAGCAGCTTTCCCCGGGGTGAAAAACTGTTTTTT. It codes for CASSFPRGEKLFF. Full variable domain (outside the CDR3, taken from reference TRBV7-2 and TRBJ1-4): GAGVSQSPSNKVTEKGKDVELRCDPISGHTALYWYRQSLGQGLEFLIYFQGNSAPDKSGLPSDRFSAERTGGSVSTLTIQRTQQEDSAVYLCASSFPRGEKLFFGSGTQLSVL.